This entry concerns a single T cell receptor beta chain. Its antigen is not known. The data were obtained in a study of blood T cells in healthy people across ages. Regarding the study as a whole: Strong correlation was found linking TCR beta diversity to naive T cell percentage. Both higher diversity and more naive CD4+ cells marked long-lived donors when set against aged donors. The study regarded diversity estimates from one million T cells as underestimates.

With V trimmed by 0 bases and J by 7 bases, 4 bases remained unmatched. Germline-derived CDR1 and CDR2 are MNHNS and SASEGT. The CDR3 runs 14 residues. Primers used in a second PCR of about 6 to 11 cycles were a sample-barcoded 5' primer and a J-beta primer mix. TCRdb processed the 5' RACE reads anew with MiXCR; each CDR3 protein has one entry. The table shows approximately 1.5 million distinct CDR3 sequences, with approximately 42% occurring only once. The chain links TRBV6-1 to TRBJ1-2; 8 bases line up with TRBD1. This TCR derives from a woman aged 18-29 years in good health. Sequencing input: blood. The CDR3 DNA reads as TGTGCCAGCAGTGAAGCCCCAGGGGGCTTTGGCTACACCTTC. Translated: CASSEAPGGFGYTF.